Following are 20 T cell receptor beta chains from one sample sequenced in a study of cytomegalovirus exposure and HLA in healthy donors. The primer mix had 60 Vbeta and 13 Jbeta primers. TCRdb's table, derived via immunoSEQ multiplex PCR, lists solely in-frame clones and lacks some. The table has some 60,000 clones, 75% to 85% seen once. Sequenced sample: PBMCs. These receptors were obtained from a human donor in good health.

This chain uses TRBV9 with TRBJ2-7; D might be TRBD1 (6 bases). This CDR3 contains 14 residues. V shed 0 bases and J shed 3 bases, with 10 bases lying between them. The germline V gene has CDR1 SGDLS and CDR2 YYNGEE. CDR3 sequence reads: CASSVAIGGYEQYF. The CDR3 DNA follows: TGTGCCAGCAGCGTAGCAATAGGGGGCTACGAGCAGTACTTC.

V gene TRBV27 combines with J gene TRBJ1-2; possible D gene TRBD1, 5 bases. The CDR3 loop spans 12 amino acids. Germline values: CDR1 MNHEY, CDR2 SMNVEV (reference sequence). Trimming removed 4 bases at V and 7 bases at J, with 10 bases between. CDR3 in DNA: TGTGCCAGCAGTTCTCAGGGTCTTGGCTACACCTTC. This encodes CASSSQGLGYTF.

In this sample, this clone turned up a few times. This chain connects TRBV27 to TRBJ2-3; D is unclear. V was cut by 8 bases and J by 11 bases, with 20 bases left in between. This CDR3 spans 13 amino acids. CDR1 and CDR2 (germline): MNHEY, SMNVEV (reference sequence). CDR3: CASGSSSFQLQYF. CDR3 sequence (DNA): TGTGCCAGCGGTTCCTCTAGTTTCCAGTTGCAGTATTTT.

V is TRBV6-5 and J is TRBJ2-1, with a weak D call TRBD2 (6 bases). Per the germline V gene, CDR1 is MNHEY and CDR2 is SVGAGI. Trimming pared 7 bases from V and 4 bases from J, leaving 14 bases between. The CDR3 is made up of 14 amino acids. In DNA, the CDR3 is TGTGCCAGCACCTCACTGGGAGGTTACAATGAGCAGTTCTTC. This encodes CASTSLGGYNEQFF.

This clone has a handful of counts. The genes are TRBV5-4 and TRBJ2-3; 10 positions match TRBD2. The ends lost 0 bases at V and 5 bases at J; junction bases unmatched: 9. This CDR3 is built from 17 residues. CDR1 is SGHNT and CDR2 is YYREEE in the germline V gene (reference sequence). The CDR3 protein is CASSLGAERGGGDTQYF. The CDR3 region has the DNA TGTGCCAGCAGCTTGGGGGCTGAGCGGGGGGGCGGAGATACGCAGTATTTT.

V is TRBV21-1 and J is TRBJ2-7; the DNA was not used to check the table's D call, TRBD2. TRBV21-1 is recorded as a pseudogene. The CDR3 has 13 amino acids. CDR3 DNA sequence: TGTGCCAGCAGCAAACTTTCCTCCTACGAGCAGTACTTC. Translation gives CASSKLSSYEQYF.

The chain has TRBV5-4 and TRBJ2-1; TRBD2 agrees at 10 bases. The CDR3 runs to 15 residues. Germline trimming cut 2 bases from V and 7 bases from J; bases unmatched to any gene: 6. Per germline, CDR1 SGHNT and CDR2 YYREEE (reference sequence). As DNA, the CDR3 is TGTGCCAGCAGCTTTAGCCTAGCGGGAGCGAATGAGCAGTTCTTC. Residues: CASSFSLAGANEQFF.

In this sample, this clone turned up once. The V and J genes are TRBV5-5 and TRBJ1-1; 9 bases match TRBD1. Trimming took 4 bases from V and 5 from J; bases not matched to a gene: 3. This CDR3 is 13 amino acids long. The V gene's germline CDR1 is SGHKS and CDR2 YYEKEE (reference sequence). The CDR3 nucleotides are TGTGCCAGCAGCGTGACAGGGGGAACTGAAGCTTTCTTT. This gives the protein CASSVTGGTEAFF. The whole variable domain, filled in from reference TRBV5-5 and TRBJ1-1, reads DAGVTQSPTHLIKTRGQQVTLRCSPISGHKSVSWYQQVLGQGPQFIFQYYEKEERGRGNFPDRFSARQFPNYSSELNVNALLLGDSALYLCASSVTGGTEAFFGQGTRLTVV.

This chain connects TRBV29-1 to TRBJ2-3; 7 bases match TRBD2. Germline CDR1 SQVTM, CDR2 ANQGSEA. V dropped 3 bases and J dropped 2; count of bases not matched to a gene: 5. The CDR3 contains 14 residues. For the CDR3, the DNA is TGCAGCGTTGAGGGTGGGAGGGTCACAGATACGCAGTATTTT. Its protein product is CSVEGGRVTDTQYF.

This chain links TRBV6-5 with TRBJ2-1; TRBD2 agrees at 9 bases. Losses at the gene ends were 6 bases for V and 7 bases for J; bases not matched to a gene: 10. Germline loops: CDR1 MNHEY, CDR2 SVGAGI. This CDR3 is built from 15 residues. This CDR3 is CASRDLVAGVNEQFF. Written as DNA, the CDR3 is TGTGCCAGCAGGGATTTGGTAGCGGGAGTGAATGAGCAGTTCTTC.

The V and J genes are TRBV7-2 and TRBJ1-6; TRBD1 matches 7 bases. The germline gives CDR1 SGHTA, CDR2 FQGNSA. The CDR3 runs to 14 residues. The V gene end was trimmed by 6 bases and the J gene end by 9 bases; junction bases not matched to a gene: 8. Here the CDR3 reads CASSTGQVGSPLHF. Here the CDR3 DNA reads TGTGCCAGCAGTACCGGACAGGTCGGTTCACCCCTCCACTTT.

The genes are TRBV4-3 and TRBJ2-7; 7 nucleotides agree with TRBD2. J was trimmed by 0 bases and V by 4 bases; bases with no gene match: 3. Looked up from germline, CDR1 is LGHNA and CDR2 is YSLEER. The CDR3 is 14 residues long. The CDR3 region has the DNA TGCGCCAGCAGCCCAAGACTAGCCTCCTACGAGCAGTACTTC. It codes for CASSPRLASYEQYF.

This clone was seen only a few times. The chain carries TRBV15 and TRBJ2-5; D unclear. With 5 bases removed from V and 5 bases from J, the gap between germline ends came to 9 bases. Germline assignment: CDR1 LNHNV and CDR2 YYDKDF (reference sequence). The CDR3 has 12 residues. The CDR3 region is CATSVDGETQYF. CDR3 sequence (DNA): TGTGCCACCAGCGTCGACGGGGAGACCCAGTACTTC. Based on the CDR3 plus reference TRBV15 and TRBJ2-5, the full variable domain is DAMVIQNPRYQVTQFGKPVTLSCSQTLNHNVMYWYQQKSSQAPKLLFHYYDKDFNNEADTPDNFQSRRPNTSFCFLDIRSPGLGDTAMYLCATSVDGETQYFGPGTRLLVL.

V usage is TRBV4-3 and J usage is TRBJ2-6; possible D gene TRBD2, 6 bases. Germline-derived CDR1 and CDR2 are LGHNA and YSLEER. Trimming stripped 1 base from V and 0 bases from J, with 13 bases between. This CDR3 contains 18 residues. Here the CDR3 reads CASSQVYSGDSGANVLTF. Written as DNA, the CDR3 is TGCGCCAGCAGCCAAGTTTATTCGGGGGACTCTGGGGCCAACGTCCTGACTTTC.

This clone was seen a few times. This chain links TRBV5-5 with TRBJ1-6; a possible D gene is TRBD1 (5 bases). The germline V gene has CDR1 SGHKS and CDR2 YYEKEE (reference sequence). Deletions cut 1 base from V and 7 bases from J, with 9 bases between. This CDR3 is 14 amino acids long. CDR3 amino acids: CASSLQGTNSPLHF. CDR3 bases: TGTGCCAGCAGCTTGCAGGGTACCAATTCACCCCTCCACTTT.

This sequence joins TRBV28 and TRBJ1-2, with TRBD1 matching over 10 bases. This CDR3 has 15 residues. Germline CDR1 MDHEN, CDR2 SYDVKM. The V segment lost 2 bases and the J segment 5 bases; nucleotides outside the gene matches: 5. The CDR3 spells CASSLPDRGRYGYTF. For the CDR3, the DNA is TGTGCCAGCAGTTTACCCGACAGGGGGCGTTATGGCTACACCTTC.

The V gene is TRBV6-4, the J gene TRBJ1-2, with 7 bases aligning to TRBD1. The CDR3 consists of 15 residues. The V segment lost 3 bases and the J segment 4 bases; nucleotides outside the gene matches: 8. The germline gives CDR1 MRHNA, CDR2 SNTAGT. The CDR3, as DNA: TGTGCCAGCAGTGAGGAGGCAGGGGGAAGCTATGGCTACACCTTC. Its protein product is CASSEEAGGSYGYTF.

The chain links TRBV19 to TRBJ1-1, with a weak D call TRBD1 (6 bases). In germline, CDR1 is LNHDA, CDR2 SQIVND (reference sequence). This CDR3 comprises 13 residues. Trimming took 3 bases from V and 6 from J, leaving 11 bases between them. Written as DNA, the CDR3 is TGTGCCAGTAGTATCCAGGGGATCGCTGAAGCTTTCTTT. It codes for CASSIQGIAEAFF.

The gene calls are TRBV5-8 and TRBJ1-2; tentative D call: TRBD1 (5 bases). Germline lookup yields CDR1 SGHTS and CDR2 YDEGEE. There are 15 residues in the CDR3. Trimming shortened V by 5 bases and J by 0 bases, and 14 bases separated the two germline ends. Here the CDR3 DNA reads TGTGCCAGCAGGGCTAGACAGCTAGCTAACTATGGCTACACCTTC. It yields the protein CASRARQLANYGYTF.

This clone was picked up one time. The rearrangement joins TRBV10-3 to TRBJ1-2, with TRBD1 matching 8 bases. CDR1 and CDR2 from the germline V gene are ENHRY and SYGVKD. The CDR3 has 15 amino acids. Losses at the gene ends were 0 bases for V and 2 bases for J; bases not matched to a gene: 2. CDR3 residues: CAISESAGGNYGYTF. Written as DNA, the CDR3 is TGTGCCATCAGTGAGTCTGCAGGGGGCAACTATGGCTACACCTTC.